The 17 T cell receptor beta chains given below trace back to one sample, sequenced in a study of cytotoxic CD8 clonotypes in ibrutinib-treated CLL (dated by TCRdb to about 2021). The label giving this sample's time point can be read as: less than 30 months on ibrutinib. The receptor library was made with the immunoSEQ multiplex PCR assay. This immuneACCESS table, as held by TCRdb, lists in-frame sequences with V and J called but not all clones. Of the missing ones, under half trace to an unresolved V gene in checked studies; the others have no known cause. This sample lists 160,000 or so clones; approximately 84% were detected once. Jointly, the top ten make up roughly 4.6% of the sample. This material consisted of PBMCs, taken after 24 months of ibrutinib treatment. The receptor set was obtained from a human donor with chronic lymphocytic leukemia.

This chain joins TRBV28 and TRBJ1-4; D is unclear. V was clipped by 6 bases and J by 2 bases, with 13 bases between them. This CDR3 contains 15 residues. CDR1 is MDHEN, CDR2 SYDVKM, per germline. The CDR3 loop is CASRPVLVTNEKLFF. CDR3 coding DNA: TGTGCCAGCAGACCAGTCCTGGTGACTAATGAAAAACTGTTTTTT.

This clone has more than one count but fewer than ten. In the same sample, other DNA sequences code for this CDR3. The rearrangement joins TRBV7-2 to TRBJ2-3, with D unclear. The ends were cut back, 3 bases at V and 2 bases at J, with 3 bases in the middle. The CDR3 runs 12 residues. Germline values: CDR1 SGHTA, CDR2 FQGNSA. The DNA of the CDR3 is TGTGCCAGCAGCTTGTACACAGATACGCAGTATTTT. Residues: CASSLYTDTQYF.

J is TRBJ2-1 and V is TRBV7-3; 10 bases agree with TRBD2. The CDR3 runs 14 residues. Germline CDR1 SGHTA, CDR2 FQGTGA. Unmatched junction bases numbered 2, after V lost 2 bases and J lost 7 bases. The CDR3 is CASSLEREGNEQFF. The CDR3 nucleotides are TGTGCCAGCAGCTTAGAGCGGGAGGGGAATGAGCAGTTCTTC. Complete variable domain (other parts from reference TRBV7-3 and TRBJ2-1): GAGVSQTPSNKVTEKGKYVELRCDPISGHTALYWYRQSLGQGPEFLIYFQGTGAADDSGLPNDRFFAVRPEGSVSTLKIQRTERGDSAVYLCASSLEREGNEQFFGPGTRLTVL.

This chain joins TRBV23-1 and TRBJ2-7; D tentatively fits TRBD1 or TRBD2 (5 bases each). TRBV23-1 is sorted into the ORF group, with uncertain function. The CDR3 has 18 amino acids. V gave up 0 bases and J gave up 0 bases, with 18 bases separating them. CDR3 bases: TGCGCCAGCAGTCAATCAACTGGGGCGGGTTCTCACTCCTACGAGCAGTACTTC. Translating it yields CASSQSTGAGSHSYEQYF.

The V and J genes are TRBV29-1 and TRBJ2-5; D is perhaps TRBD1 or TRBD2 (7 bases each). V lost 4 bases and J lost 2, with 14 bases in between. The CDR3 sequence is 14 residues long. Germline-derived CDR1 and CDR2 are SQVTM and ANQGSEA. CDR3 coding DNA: TGCAGCGTTGTAAGGCAGGGGGGGCAAGAGACCCAGTACTTC. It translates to CSVVRQGGQETQYF.

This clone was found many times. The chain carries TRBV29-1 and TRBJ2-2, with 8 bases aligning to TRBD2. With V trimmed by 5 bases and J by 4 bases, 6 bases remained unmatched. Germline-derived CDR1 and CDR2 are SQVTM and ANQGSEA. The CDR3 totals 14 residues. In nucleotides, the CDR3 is TGCAGCGTTCGCCCGGGAGGGAGCACCGGGGAGCTGTTTTTT. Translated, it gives CSVRPGGSTGELFF.

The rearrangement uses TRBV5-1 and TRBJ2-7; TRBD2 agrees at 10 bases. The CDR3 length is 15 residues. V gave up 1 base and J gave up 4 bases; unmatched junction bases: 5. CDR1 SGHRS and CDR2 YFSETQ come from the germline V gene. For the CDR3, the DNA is TGCGCCAGCAGCTTGTCTAGCGGGAGAGGGTACGAGCAGTACTTC. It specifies CASSLSSGRGYEQYF.

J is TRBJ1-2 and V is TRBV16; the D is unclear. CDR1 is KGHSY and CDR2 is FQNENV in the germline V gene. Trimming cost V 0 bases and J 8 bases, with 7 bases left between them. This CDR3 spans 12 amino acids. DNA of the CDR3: TGTGCCAGCAGCCAATCACGATTAGGCTACACCTTC. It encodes CASSQSRLGYTF.

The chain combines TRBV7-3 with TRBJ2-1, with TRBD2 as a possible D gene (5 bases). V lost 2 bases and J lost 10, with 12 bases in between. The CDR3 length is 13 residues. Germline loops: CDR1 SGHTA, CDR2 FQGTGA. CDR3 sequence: CASSLRGRREQFF. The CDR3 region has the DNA TGTGCCAGCAGCTTACGAGGTAGGAGGGAGCAGTTCTTC.

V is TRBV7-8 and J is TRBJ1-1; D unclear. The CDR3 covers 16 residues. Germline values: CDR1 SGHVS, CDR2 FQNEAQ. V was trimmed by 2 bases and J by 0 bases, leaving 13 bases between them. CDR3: CASSLFLTNMNTEAFF. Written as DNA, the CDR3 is TGTGCCAGCAGCTTATTCCTTACAAATATGAACACTGAAGCTTTCTTT.

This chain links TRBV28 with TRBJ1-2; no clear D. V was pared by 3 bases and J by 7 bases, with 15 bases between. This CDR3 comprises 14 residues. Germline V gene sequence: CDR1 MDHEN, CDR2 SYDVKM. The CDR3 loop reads CASSFIGRAGGYTF. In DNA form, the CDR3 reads TGTGCCAGCAGTTTCATTGGGAGGGCCGGTGGCTACACCTTC.

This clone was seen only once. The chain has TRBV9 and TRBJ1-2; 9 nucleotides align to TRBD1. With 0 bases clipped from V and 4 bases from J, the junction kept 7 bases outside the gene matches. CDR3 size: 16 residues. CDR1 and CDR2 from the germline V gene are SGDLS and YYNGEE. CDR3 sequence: CASSVGDRARGYGYTF. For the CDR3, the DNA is TGTGCCAGCAGCGTAGGGGACAGGGCCCGAGGCTATGGCTACACCTTC.

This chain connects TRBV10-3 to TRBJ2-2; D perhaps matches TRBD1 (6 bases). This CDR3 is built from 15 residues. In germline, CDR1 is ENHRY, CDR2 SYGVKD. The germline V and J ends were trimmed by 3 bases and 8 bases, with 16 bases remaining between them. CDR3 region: CAISDWDTRSGELFF. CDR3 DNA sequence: TGTGCCATCAGTGACTGGGACACCAGATCGGGGGAGCTGTTTTTT.

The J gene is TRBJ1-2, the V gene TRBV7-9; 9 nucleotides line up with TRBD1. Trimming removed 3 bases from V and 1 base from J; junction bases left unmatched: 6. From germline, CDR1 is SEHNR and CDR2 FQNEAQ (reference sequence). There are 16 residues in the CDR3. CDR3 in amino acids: CASSFPGQGFNYGYTF. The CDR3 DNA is TGTGCCAGCAGCTTTCCAGGACAGGGGTTTAACTATGGCTACACCTTC.

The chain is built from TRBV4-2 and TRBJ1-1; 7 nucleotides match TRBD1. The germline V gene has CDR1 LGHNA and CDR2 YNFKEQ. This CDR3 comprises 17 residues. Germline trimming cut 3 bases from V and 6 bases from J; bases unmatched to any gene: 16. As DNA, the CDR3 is TGTGCCAGCAGCCATGTTGCGACAGGGAGTATGAATGCTGAAGCTTTCTTT. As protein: CASSHVATGSMNAEAFF.

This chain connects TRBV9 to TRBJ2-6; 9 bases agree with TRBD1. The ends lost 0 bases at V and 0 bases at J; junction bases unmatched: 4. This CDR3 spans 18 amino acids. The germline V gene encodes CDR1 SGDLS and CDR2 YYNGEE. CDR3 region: CASSVGTGVSSGANVLTF. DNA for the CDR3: TGTGCCAGCAGCGTAGGGACAGGGGTTAGCTCTGGGGCCAACGTCCTGACTTTC.

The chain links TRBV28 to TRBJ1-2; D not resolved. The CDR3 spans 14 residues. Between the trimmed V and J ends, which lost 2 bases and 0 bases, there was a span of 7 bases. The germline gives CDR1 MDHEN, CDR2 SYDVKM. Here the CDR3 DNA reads TGTGCCAGCAGTTTAATAATAGCTAACTATGGCTACACCTTC. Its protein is CASSLIIANYGYTF.